The rows below give T cell receptor beta chains drawn from one sample of a study of blood T cell repertoires in COVID-19. Clones were read by immunoSEQ multiplex PCR, and TCRdb kept only the in-frame ones, dropping some. The table records 70,000 or so clones, approximately 80% of them present only once. Specimen: peripheral blood. Source of these receptors: a man between 60 and 75 years old with COVID-19, enrolled during active disease. Both conserved end residues are part of each CDR3. The order of the fields is clone size, D gene, J gene, V gene, CDR3 DNA, CDR3 protein. The D gene is left open where the match is weak. Clone sizes are given selectively: once, few, many, or a class where the clone is expanded.

.	.	TRBJ1-5	TRBV6-5	TGTGCCAGCAGGCCCAGGTATCAGGAGCCCCAGCATTTT	CASRPRYQEPQHF
.	.	TRBJ2-1	TRBV12-3/TRBV12-4	TGTGCCAGCAGTCAAAGTAGTGGCAATGAGCAGTTCTTC	CASSQSSGNEQFF
.	.	TRBJ1-1	TRBV5-1	TGCGCCAGCAGCTGGAGGACAGAAGGAAACACTGAAGCTTTCTTT	CASSWRTEGNTEAFF
.	.	TRBJ2-5	TRBV5-4	TGTGCCAGCAGCTCCGAGTACCAAGAGACCCAGTACTTC	CASSSEYQETQYF
.	TRBD2	TRBJ2-2	TRBV11-1	TGTGCCAGCAGCTTAGCAAGTAGCGGGGCGAACACCGGGGAGCTGTTTTTT	CASSLASSGANTGELFF
.	.	TRBJ2-5	TRBV5-1	TGCGCCAGCAGCTTGTCAGATCCCGAGGCCGGGACCCAGTACTTC	CASSLSDPEAGTQYF
.	TRBD1	TRBJ1-1	TRBV25-1	TGTGCCAGCAGTGGAGGGACAGGGTTTCTTCAGACTGAAGCTTTCTTT	CASSGGTGFLQTEAFF
once	TRBD1	TRBJ2-2	TRBV6-5	TGTGCCAGCAAATCTACTCTTACAGGGGCCGGGGAGCTGTTTTTT	CASKSTLTGAGELFF
.	.	TRBJ2-3	TRBV7-9	TGTGCCAGCACGCGGAGCACAGATACGCAGTATTTT	CASTRSTDTQYF
.	.	TRBJ1-2	TRBV7-9	TGTGCCAGCAGCTTAACGGGGTATGGCTACACCTTC	CASSLTGYGYTF
.	TRBD2	TRBJ2-3	TRBV18	TGTGCCAGCTCACGACTAGCGGGGATGGCAGATACGCAGTATTTT	CASSRLAGMADTQYF
.	TRBD1	TRBJ1-2	TRBV6-2/TRBV6-3	TGTGCCAGCAGTTGGCAGGGGGGCGTCCCCTATGGCTACACCTTC	CASSWQGGVPYGYTF
once	.	TRBJ2-7	TRBV4-1	TGCGCCAGCAGCCTCGGGACAATCTACGAGCAGTACTTC	CASSLGTIYEQYF
.	.	TRBJ1-5	TRBV19	TGTGCCAGTAACCCCAGTAATAGCAATCAGCCCCAGCATTTT	CASNPSNSNQPQHF
few	TRBD1	TRBJ1-6	TRBV7-2	TGTGCCAGCAGCCAGGGGGTTGGAGGTTATAATTCACCCCTCCACTTT	CASSQGVGGYNSPLHF
once	TRBD2	TRBJ2-7	TRBV7-2	TGTGCCAGCATGAATCCGGGACTAGCTTTACACTTC	CASMNPGLALHF
.	TRBD2	TRBJ2-3	TRBV2	TGTGCCAGCAGGACTAGCCGCATAGATACGCAGTATTTT	CASRTSRIDTQYF
.	TRBD1	TRBJ2-1	TRBV5-6	TGTGCCAGCAGCCCGGACAGGATTAACTCCTACAATGAGCAGTTCTTC	CASSPDRINSYNEQFF
.	.	TRBJ1-6	TRBV3-1/TRBV3-2	TGTGCCAGCAACAGGGTGGACTCACCCCTCCACTTT	CASNRVDSPLHF
.	.	TRBJ2-7	TRBV27	TGTGCCAGCAGCCCTTACATTACCTACGAGCAGTACTTC	CASSPYITYEQYF
.	.	TRBJ2-7	TRBV6-5	TGTGCCAGCCTTCAACCAGGAGGGGAGCAGTACTTC	CASLQPGGEQYF
.	.	TRBJ2-7	TRBV5-1	TGCGCCAGCAGCCCCGATGGGCCCCTCTACGAGCAGTACTTC	CASSPDGPLYEQYF
once	.	TRBJ2-3	TRBV18	TGTGCCAGCTCACAAGCGGGAGATACGCAGTATTTT	CASSQAGDTQYF
few	TRBD1	TRBJ1-6	TRBV27	TGTGCCAGCGGGACAGGGACGTCACCCCTCCACTTT	CASGTGTSPLHF
once	TRBD1	TRBJ2-3	TRBV5-1	TGCGCCAGCAGCACGGGACAGGGGGACGATACGCAGTATTTT	CASSTGQGDDTQYF
.	.	TRBJ2-2	TRBV27	TGTGCCAGCAGTTTTAGAACCGGGGAGCTGTTTTTT	CASSFRTGELFF
.	.	TRBJ1-2	TRBV11-3	TGTGCCAGCAGCTTGGACAGTAACTATGGCTACACCTTC	CASSLDSNYGYTF
.	.	TRBJ2-3	TRBV30	TGTGCCTGGAGTGTTAATGCAGGGAACACAGATACGCAGTATTTT	CAWSVNAGNTDTQYF
.	.	TRBJ1-5	TRBV30	TGTGCCTGGAAGCCTCCGGACAGAGTCAATCAGCCCCAGCATTTT	CAWKPPDRVNQPQHF
.	.	TRBJ2-7	TRBV20-1	TGCAGTGCTAGTCGAGCGGTGGACGGGCCCTACGAGCAGTACTTC	CSASRAVDGPYEQYF
.	.	TRBJ2-3	TRBV19	TGTGCCAGTAGGCGGTCGGAAGCCTGGACAGATACGCAGTATTTT	CASRRSEAWTDTQYF
.	.	TRBJ1-2	TRBV6-5	TGTGCCAGCAGTTACTCCAGGGAGGTCTACACCTTC	CASSYSREVYTF
few	.	TRBJ1-6	TRBV27	TGTGCCAGCAGTTTATCCCGCGGGGGGTATTATAATTCACCCCTCCACTTT	CASSLSRGGYYNSPLHF
.	TRBD1	TRBJ2-5	TRBV2	TGTGCCACGGACAGGGATAGAGAGACCCAGTACTTC	CATDRDRETQYF
.	.	TRBJ1-6	TRBV5-1	TGCGCCAGCAGCTTGGCCGGGGTTTCACCCCTCCACTTT	CASSLAGVSPLHF
.	.	TRBJ2-5	TRBV10-1	TGCGCCAGCAGTGAGGTCTTCGGTGAGACCCAGTACTTC	CASSEVFGETQYF
.	.	TRBJ2-7	TRBV10-3	TGTGCCATCAGTGACTCGGCGGCCGTCAACGAGCAGTACTTC	CAISDSAAVNEQYF
.	.	TRBJ1-6	TRBV6-6	TGTGCCAGCAGCTCCCGGGAGCCGAATTCACCCCTCCACTTT	CASSSREPNSPLHF
once	.	TRBJ1-4	TRBV7-9	TGTGCCACGCGCCGGGGTAATGAAAAACTGTTTTTT	CATRRGNEKLFF
.	.	TRBJ1-1	TRBV5-1	TGCGCCAGCAGCTTGGAGTACGCGGAGGGGGAAGCTTTCTTT	CASSLEYAEGEAFF
few	.	TRBJ2-3	TRBV4-1	TGCGCCAGCCGAAGCAGGGCCACAGATACGCAGTATTTT	CASRSRATDTQYF
few	.	TRBJ1-1	TRBV2	TGTGCCAGCAGTGAAGCCCCACAGGGGAACACTGAAGCTTTCTTT	CASSEAPQGNTEAFF
.	.	TRBJ2-3	TRBV7-9	TGTGCCAGCAGCTTAAGGGGAATCACAGATACGCAGTATTTT	CASSLRGITDTQYF
.	TRBD1	TRBJ2-5	TRBV5-1	TGCGCCAGCAGCTCGACAGGGAATCAGGAGACCCAGTACTTC	CASSSTGNQETQYF
.	.	TRBJ1-2	TRBV30	TGTGCCTGGAGCCTAAGGAGAGGCTACACCTTC	CAWSLRRGYTF
.	TRBD2	TRBJ2-2	TRBV6-1	TGTGCCAGCAGTGAAAGTTGGGAGGGAAACACCGGGGAGCTGTTTTTT	CASSESWEGNTGELFF
.	TRBD2	TRBJ2-3	TRBV5-5	TGTGCCAGCAGTTATCGACTAGCGGGAGGCCGCACAGATACGCAGTATTTT	CASSYRLAGGRTDTQYF
.	TRBD1	TRBJ2-1	TRBV29-1	TGCAGCGCGTTGGACAGGGGAGACAATGAGCAGTTCTTC	CSALDRGDNEQFF